What follows describes a single TCR beta chain. Clones were read by immunoSEQ multiplex PCR, and TCRdb kept only the in-frame ones, dropping some. The table records some 95,000 clones, around 88% of them present only once. The data belong to a study of blood T cell repertoires in COVID-19. Study background: Acute-phase and convalescent COVID-19 samples originated in the United States, Italy and Spain. T cells, B-cell-depleted T cells, or PBMCs provided the cDNA or gDNA that served as material.

Germline V CDR1 and CDR2: SEHNR, FQNEAQ (reference sequence). V shed 5 bases and J 2 bases; nucleotides not matched to a gene: 4. The CDR3 length is 15 residues. The rearrangement uses TRBV7-9 and TRBJ2-5; 11 bases match TRBD2. The source is a man of 80 years or more with active or convalescent COVID-19. Material: peripheral blood. This chain's CDR3 is CASSTRTSGQETQYF. CDR3 nucleotide sequence: TGTGCCAGCAGCACGCGGACTAGCGGGCAAGAGACCCAGTACTTC.